The 4 T cell receptor beta chains listed next were all sequenced from one sample in a study of T cells after yellow fever vaccination. TCRdb recomputed calls from the 5' RACE reads with MiXCR, one row per CDR3 protein. The data hold some 340,000 distinct CDR3 sequences, with around 10% observed a single time. The specimen was CD4+ T cells sorted from PBMCs, collected 45 days after the yellow fever booster vaccination. The source is a man between 18 and 29 years old who received the YFV17D yellow fever vaccine.

The chain has TRBV4-2 and TRBJ2-2, with 13 bases aligning to TRBD2. There are 17 residues in the CDR3. Germline CDR1 LGHNA, CDR2 YNFKEQ. After removal of 4 bases from V and 8 bases from J, the junction contained 10 bases not matched to a gene. The CDR3 is CASSPGLAGALDGELFF. As DNA, the CDR3 is TGTGCCAGCAGCCCTGGACTAGCGGGGGCCCTAGATGGGGAGCTGTTTTTT.

The chain combines TRBV10-3 with TRBJ2-7; D remains ambiguous. Germline V lookup: CDR1 ENHRY, CDR2 SYGVKD. This CDR3 is built from 10 residues. The V and J ends lost 4 bases and 7 bases respectively, with 5 bases between them. The CDR3 spells CAISGREQYV. DNA of the CDR3: TGTGCCATCAGTGGAAGAGAGCAGTACGTC.

This clonotype has only a few counts. The genes are TRBV5-6 and TRBJ2-3; D assignment may be TRBD1 or TRBD2 (5 bases each). CDR3 length equals 15 residues. Between the trimmed V and J ends, which lost 2 bases and 2 bases, there was a span of 12 bases. In germline, CDR1 is SGHDT, CDR2 YYEEEE. The CDR3 is CASSFWGLDTDTQYF. As DNA, the CDR3 is TGTGCCAGCAGCTTTTGGGGGTTGGACACAGATACGCAGTATTTT.

The chain joins TRBV15 to TRBJ1-2; the match to TRBD1 covers 9 bases. The CDR3 is made up of 14 amino acids. Trimming took 3 bases from V and 4 from J; bases not matched to a gene: 3. Per germline, CDR1 LNHNV and CDR2 YYDKDF (reference sequence). The CDR3 sequence: CATSSTTGGYGYTF. The DNA for the CDR3 is TGTGCCACCAGCAGTACGACAGGGGGCTATGGCTACACCTTC.